The 7 T cell receptor beta chains given below trace back to one sample, sequenced in a study of blood T cell repertoires in COVID-19. Using immunoSEQ multiplex PCR, the repertoire was profiled, and TCRdb retains in-frame clones only, with some absent. The table records roughly 290,000 clones, roughly nine tenths of them present only once. The sequenced sample consisted of PBMCs or T cells enriched from blood (not recorded which). The source is a woman aged 40 to 55 who had recovered from COVID-19.

The chain has TRBV5-1 and TRBJ2-1, with 12 nucleotides matching TRBD2. CDR3 length: 19 amino acids. With 3 bases clipped from V and 7 bases from J, the junction kept 17 bases outside the gene matches. CDR1 SGHRS and CDR2 YFSETQ come from the germline V gene. The CDR3 loop is CASSSPSGLAGGLVNEQFF. CDR3 nucleotide sequence: TGCGCCAGCAGCTCCCCCTCGGGGCTAGCGGGGGGGCTCGTGAATGAGCAGTTCTTC.

The chain links TRBV4-2 to TRBJ2-1, with TRBD1 identical over 9 bases. Unmatched junction bases numbered 5, after V lost 1 base and J lost 4 bases. The germline gives CDR1 LGHNA, CDR2 YNFKEQ. The CDR3 extends over 16 amino acids. Here the CDR3 reads CASSQGGQGPYNEQFF. In DNA form, the CDR3 reads TGTGCCAGCAGCCAAGGCGGACAGGGGCCGTACAATGAGCAGTTCTTC.

The gene calls are TRBV7-2 and TRBJ1-6, with 7 bases matching TRBD1. CDR1 and CDR2 (germline): SGHTA, FQGNSA. Trimming cost V 4 bases and J 6 bases; bases outside gene matches: 3. The CDR3 covers 14 residues. DNA of the CDR3: TGTGCCAGCAGCTCACAGGGGTTTAATTCACCCCTCCACTTT. It codes for CASSSQGFNSPLHF. The complete variable domain, with remaining parts taken from reference TRBV7-2 and TRBJ1-6, reads GAGVSQSPSNKVTEKGKDVELRCDPISGHTALYWYRQSLGQGLEFLIYFQGNSAPDKSGLPSDRFSAERTGGSVSTLTIQRTQQEDSAVYLCASSSQGFNSPLHFGNGTRLTVT.

The chain combines TRBV4-3 with TRBJ1-1; D gene uncertain. V shed 1 base and J shed 5 bases, with 23 bases lying between them. Germline V CDR1 and CDR2: LGHNA, YSLEER. This CDR3 has 18 residues. CDR3 sequence (DNA): TGCGCCAGCAGCCAAGTTCGGGGATCGCAGTACCAAGGGACTGAAGCTTTCTTT. As protein: CASSQVRGSQYQGTEAFF.

V and J are TRBV5-4 and TRBJ1-4; 7 positions agree with TRBD1. From germline, CDR1 is SGHNT and CDR2 YYREEE (reference sequence). This CDR3 has 17 amino acids. The V gene end was trimmed by 4 bases and the J gene end by 0 bases; junction bases not matched to a gene: 9. CDR3 loop: CASSPAGTEATNEKLFF. CDR3 sequence (DNA): TGTGCCAGCAGCCCCGCCGGGACAGAAGCAACTAATGAAAAACTGTTTTTT.

The chain carries TRBV2 and TRBJ1-5; TRBD1 is a possible D gene (6 bases). In germline, CDR1 is SNHLY, CDR2 FYNNEI. V dropped 6 bases and J dropped 4 bases, with 13 bases sitting between them. The CDR3 runs 14 residues. CDR3 sequence reads: CASSLTGGNQPQHF. The CDR3 region has the DNA TGTGCCAGCAGCTTGACAGGAGGTAATCAGCCCCAGCATTTT.

The gene calls are TRBV6-5 and TRBJ2-7; TRBD1 matches 9 bases. The ends lost 5 bases at V and 6 bases at J; junction bases unmatched: 8. This CDR3 is 14 amino acids long. Germline CDR1 and CDR2: MNHEY and SVGAGI. The CDR3 nucleotides are TGTGCCAGCAGTCCACCGGGACAGGGAAGCGAGCAGTACTTC. The encoded protein is CASSPPGQGSEQYF.